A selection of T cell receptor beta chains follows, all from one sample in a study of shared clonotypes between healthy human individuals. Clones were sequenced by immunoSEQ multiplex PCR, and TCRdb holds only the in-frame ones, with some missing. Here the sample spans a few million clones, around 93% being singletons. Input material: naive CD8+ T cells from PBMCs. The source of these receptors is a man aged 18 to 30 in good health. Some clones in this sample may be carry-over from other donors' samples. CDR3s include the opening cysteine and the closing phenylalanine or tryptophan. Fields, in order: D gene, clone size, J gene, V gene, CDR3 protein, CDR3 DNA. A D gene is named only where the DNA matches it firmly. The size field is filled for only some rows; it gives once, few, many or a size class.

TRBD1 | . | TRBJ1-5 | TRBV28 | CASSRDRGRDQPQHF | TGTGCCAGCAGTAGAGACAGGGGAAGAGATCAGCCCCAGCATTTT
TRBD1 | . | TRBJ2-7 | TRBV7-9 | CASSRRSGQGQDEQYF | TGTGCCAGCAGTCGAAGATCCGGACAGGGGCAGGACGAGCAGTACTTC
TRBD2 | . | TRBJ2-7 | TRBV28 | CASSSTGGPYEQYF | TGTGCCAGCAGTAGTACGGGAGGGCCCTACGAGCAGTACTTC
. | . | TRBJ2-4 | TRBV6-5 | CASSSWGDIQYF | TGTGCCAGCAGTTCGTGGGGTGACATTCAGTACTTC
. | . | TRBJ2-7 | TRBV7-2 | CASSPRDLVGEF | TGTGCCAGCAGCCCCCGAGACTTGGTCGGAGAGTTC
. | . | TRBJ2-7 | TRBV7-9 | CASSTSAPSYEQYF | TGTGCCAGCAGTACGTCCGCCCCTTCCTACGAGCAGTACTTC
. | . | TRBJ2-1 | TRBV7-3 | CASSLGNEQFF | TGTGCCAGCAGCTTGGGCAATGAGCAGTTCTTC
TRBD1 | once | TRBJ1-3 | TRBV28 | CASSHLQGKAGNTIYF | TGTGCCAGCAGTCATTTACAGGGGAAAGCTGGAAACACCATATATTTT
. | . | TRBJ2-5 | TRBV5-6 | CASSLGDEETQYF | TGTGCCAGCAGCCTTGGAGATGAAGAGACCCAGTACTTC
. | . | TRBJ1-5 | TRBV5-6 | CASSWGGGGKPQHF | TGTGCCAGCAGCTGGGGCGGCGGGGGGAAGCCCCAGCATTTT
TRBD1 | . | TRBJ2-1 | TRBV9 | CASSEGQVNEQFF | TGTGCCAGCAGCGAGGGACAGGTTAATGAGCAGTTCTTC
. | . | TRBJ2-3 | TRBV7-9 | CASSLEPSAPTDTQYF | TGTGCCAGCAGCTTAGAGCCTAGCGCCCCCACAGATACGCAGTATTTT
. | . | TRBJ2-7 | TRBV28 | CASSLTGVSYEQYF | TGTGCCAGCAGTTTGACAGGAGTCTCCTACGAGCAGTACTTC
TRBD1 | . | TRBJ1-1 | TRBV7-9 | CASSLPAAGGAVVKAEAFF | TGTGCCAGCAGCTTACCAGCGGCAGGGGGTGCGGTTGTCAAAGCTGAAGCTTTCTTT
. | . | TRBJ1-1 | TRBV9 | CASSTPQGVEAEAFF | TGTGCCAGCAGCACCCCACAAGGGGTCGAGGCTGAAGCTTTCTTT
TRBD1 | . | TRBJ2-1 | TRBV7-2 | CASSLEGRGLISSYNEQFF | TGTGCCAGCAGCTTAGAGGGCAGGGGGCTAATTAGCTCCTACAATGAGCAGTTCTTC
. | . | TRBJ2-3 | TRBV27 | CASTPRGLPPDTQYF | TGTGCCAGCACCCCACGCGGGCTACCGCCAGATACGCAGTATTTT
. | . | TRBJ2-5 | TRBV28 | CASSFRGDGTQYF | TGTGCCAGCAGTTTCAGGGGCGACGGGACCCAGTACTTC
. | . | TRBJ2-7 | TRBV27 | CASSLGSTGYGEQYF | TGTGCCAGCAGTTTAGGATCTACAGGGTACGGCGAGCAGTACTTC
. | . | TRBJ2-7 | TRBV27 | CASSQREDLYEQYF | TGTGCCAGCAGTCAGAGGGAAGACCTCTACGAGCAGTACTTC
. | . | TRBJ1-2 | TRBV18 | CASSSADKGGYTF | TGTGCCAGCTCATCTGCCGATAAGGGAGGCTACACCTTC
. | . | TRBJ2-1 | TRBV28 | CASSFPRGGEFF | TGTGCCAGCAGTTTCCCCAGGGGCGGGGAGTTCTTC
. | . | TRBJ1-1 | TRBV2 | CASTEGGSLNTEAFF | TGTGCCAGCACAGAAGGGGGGTCCCTGAACACTGAAGCTTTCTTT
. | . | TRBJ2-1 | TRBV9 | CASSVGRGPYNEQFF | TGTGCCAGCAGCGTAGGGCGGGGCCCCTACAATGAGCAGTTCTTC
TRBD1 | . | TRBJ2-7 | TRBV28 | CASSPYLTGVSYEQYF | TGTGCCAGCAGTCCCTACCTGACAGGGGTTTCCTACGAGCAGTACTTC
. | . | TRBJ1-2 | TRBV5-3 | CARSPNYGYTF | TGTGCCAGAAGCCCCAACTATGGCTACACCTTC
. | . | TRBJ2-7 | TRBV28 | CASSLKPQLADYSYEQYF | TGTGCCAGCAGTTTAAAACCCCAATTAGCGGATTACTCCTACGAGCAGTACTTC
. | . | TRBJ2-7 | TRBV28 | CASSLGLISYEQYF | TGTGCCAGCAGTTTGGGGTTGATATCCTACGAGCAGTACTTC
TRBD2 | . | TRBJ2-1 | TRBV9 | CASSPRTSGYNEQFF | TGTGCCAGCAGCCCCCGGACTAGCGGCTACAATGAGCAGTTCTTC
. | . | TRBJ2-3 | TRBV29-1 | CSVPHMGTQYF | TGCAGCGTACCCCATATGGGTACGCAGTATTTT